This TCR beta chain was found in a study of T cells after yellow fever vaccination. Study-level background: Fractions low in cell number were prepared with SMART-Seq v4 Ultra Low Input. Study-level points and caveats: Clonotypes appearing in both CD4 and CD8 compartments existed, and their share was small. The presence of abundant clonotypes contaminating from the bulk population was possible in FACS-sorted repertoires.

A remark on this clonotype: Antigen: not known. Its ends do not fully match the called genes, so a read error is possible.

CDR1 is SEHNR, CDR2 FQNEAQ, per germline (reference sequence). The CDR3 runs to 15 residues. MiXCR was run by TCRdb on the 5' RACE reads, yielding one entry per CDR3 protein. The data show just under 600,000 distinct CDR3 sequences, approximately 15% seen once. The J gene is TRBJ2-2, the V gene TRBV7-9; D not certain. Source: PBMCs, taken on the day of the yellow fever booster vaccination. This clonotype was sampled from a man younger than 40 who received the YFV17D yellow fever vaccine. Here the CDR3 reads CTSSFLLQNTGELFF. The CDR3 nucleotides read TGTACCAGCAGCTTTCTCCTACAAAACACCGGGGAGCTGTTTTTT.